The 25 T cell receptor beta chains reported below all come from one sample, sequenced in a study of response to subunit inactivated influenza vaccine. TCRdb fed the RT-PCR reads into MiXCR, producing one record per CDR3 protein. The repertoire has approximately 310,000 distinct CDR3 sequences, less than 25% of them found once; the top ten carry about 9.4%. The material was PBMCs from blood, obtained approximately 22 months after vaccination. These receptors all stem from a man between 50 and 69 years old who received an inactivated influenza vaccine.

The chain employs TRBV19 and TRBJ2-3; D is unresolved. The ends were cut back, 4 bases at V and 4 bases at J, with 9 bases in the middle. The germline V gene encodes CDR1 LNHDA and CDR2 SQIVND (reference sequence). This CDR3 spans 13 amino acids. CDR3 coding DNA: TGTGCCAGTAGTAGTCTAGGTTCAGATACGCAGTATTTT. It encodes CASSSLGSDTQYF.

The table lists this clonotype with many counts. This chain connects TRBV20-1 to TRBJ1-2; D unresolved. V was pared by 3 bases and J by 5 bases, with 13 bases between. The CDR3 covers 13 residues. Looked up from germline, CDR1 is DFQATT and CDR2 is SNEGSKA (reference sequence). CDR3 in amino acids: CSASPSGFYGYTF. CDR3 sequence (DNA): TGCAGTGCTAGTCCATCGGGCTTTTATGGCTACACCTTC.

The V and J genes are TRBV6-2 or TRBV6-3 and TRBJ1-2; D gene unclear. Between the trimmed V and J ends, which lost 1 base and 2 bases, there was a span of 5 bases. The CDR3 sequence is 13 residues long. The V gene's germline CDR1 is MNHEY and CDR2 SVGEGT. DNA of the CDR3: TGTGCCAGCAGTTACTACGGCAACTATGGCTACACCTTC. Its translation: CASSYYGNYGYTF.

The chain joins TRBV6-1 to TRBJ2-6; 9 positions agree with TRBD1. Germline trimming cut 8 bases from V and 0 bases from J; bases unmatched to any gene: 5. Germline CDR1 reads MNHNS; CDR2 reads SASEGT. The CDR3 contains 16 residues. CDR3 in amino acids: CASGGQGPSGANVLTF. In DNA form, the CDR3 reads TGTGCCAGCGGGGGACAGGGCCCCTCTGGGGCCAACGTCCTGACTTTC.

At least ten counts were recorded for this clonotype. The chain employs TRBV29-1 and TRBJ2-4; D unclear. V gave up 0 bases and J gave up 9 bases, with 9 bases separating them. CDR1 is SQVTM and CDR2 is ANQGSEA in the germline V gene. The CDR3 has 12 residues. CDR3 in amino acids: CSVEDLSGIQYF. The DNA of the CDR3 is TGCAGCGTTGAAGATCTGAGTGGCATTCAGTACTTC.

This clonotype was found once. V gene TRBV6-5 combines with J gene TRBJ2-3, with unresolved D. Trimming left V 6 bases short and J 6 bases short, with 7 bases between. From germline, CDR1 is MNHEY and CDR2 SVGAGI. The CDR3 contains 11 residues. The CDR3 sequence: CASRVSDTQYF. CDR3 in DNA: TGTGCCAGCAGGGTTTCGGATACGCAGTATTTT.

This clonotype has just a few counts. The V call is TRBV18, the J call TRBJ2-7, with 14 nucleotides matching TRBD2. The length of the CDR3 is 14 residues. Looked up from germline, CDR1 is KGHSH and CDR2 is LQKENI. V shed 3 bases, J shed 7 bases, and the junction held 2 bases outside the gene matches. DNA of the CDR3: TGTGCCAGCTCACCGACTAGCGGGAGGGGTGAGCAGTACTTC. Translated, it gives CASSPTSGRGEQYF. Full variable domain (missing parts from reference TRBV18 and TRBJ2-7): NAGVMQNPRHLVRRRGQEARLRCSPMKGHSHVYWYRQLPEEGLKFMVYLQKENIIDESGMPKERFSAEFPKEGPSILRIQQVVRGDSAAYFCASSPTSGRGEQYFGPGTRLTVT.

The table lists this clonotype with a few counts. V is TRBV14 and J is TRBJ2-1; the match to TRBD2 covers 8 bases. V lost 0 bases, J lost 12 bases, and 19 bases stayed unmatched. Looked up from germline, CDR1 is SGHDN and CDR2 is FVKESK. The CDR3 runs to 18 residues. The CDR3 coding sequence is TGTGCCAGCAGCCAAGATTATCCCCGCCGGGAGGGCCAGTTAGGGCAGTTCTTC. Translated, it gives CASSQDYPRREGQLGQFF.

The chain couples TRBV12-3 or TRBV12-4 to TRBJ2-1; D possibly corresponds to TRBD1 (7 bases). Trimming pared 5 bases from V and 6 bases from J, leaving 17 bases between. The CDR3 spans 15 residues. The chain's CDR3 is CASSAGQSASNEQFF. The CDR3 nucleotides are TGTGCCAGCAGTGCGGGACAGTCTGCCTCCAATGAGCAGTTCTTC.

This chain connects TRBV7-8 to TRBJ1-5; D is unresolved. The V end lost 3 bases, the J end lost 4 bases, and 10 bases lay between the germline ends. The CDR3 length is 14 residues. The germline V gene has CDR1 SGHVS and CDR2 FQNEAQ. CDR3 nucleotides: TGTGCCAGCAGCTTCGGACGAGCAAATCAGCCCCAGCATTTT. This sequence encodes CASSFGRANQPQHF.

This clonotype was recorded at least ten times. This chain uses TRBV29-1 with TRBJ2-1, with 7 positions matching TRBD1. This CDR3 comprises 17 residues. J lost 0 bases, V lost 2 bases, and 10 bases had no gene match. Germline CDR1 SQVTM, CDR2 ANQGSEA. The CDR3 loop is CSVEWRTAGGSYNEQFF. CDR3 nucleotide sequence: TGCAGCGTTGAATGGCGTACGGCAGGGGGCTCCTACAATGAGCAGTTCTTC.

The V and J genes are TRBV20-1 and TRBJ1-1; TRBD1 might be the D (6 bases). V lost 5 bases and J 6 bases, leaving 22 bases between the germline ends. CDR1 and CDR2 from the germline V gene are DFQATT and SNEGSKA (reference sequence). The CDR3 is 15 residues long. In DNA, the CDR3 is TGCAGTGCTCAACCGGACAGTGGAGGTAGCGCTGAAGCTTTCTTT. This sequence encodes CSAQPDSGGSAEAFF.

This clonotype came up many times. V and J are TRBV12-3 or TRBV12-4 and TRBJ1-1, with 9 bases matching TRBD1. The CDR3 loop spans 17 amino acids. With 1 base clipped from V and 11 bases from J, the junction kept 17 bases outside the gene matches. In DNA, the CDR3 is TGTGCCAGCAGTTTAGGGTGGGGAGGGACAGGGTCAGAGGAGGCTTTCTTT. Translated, it gives CASSLGWGGTGSEEAFF.

As regards this clonotype: One end of the junction does not line up with germline, which may come from a read error. V usage is TRBV27 and J usage is TRBJ1-1; TRBD1 is a possible D gene (5 bases). This CDR3 has 13 amino acids. Per the germline V gene, CDR1 is MNHEY and CDR2 is SMNVEV (reference sequence). The DNA of the CDR3 is TGTGCCAGCAGTCCGAGGGGAGGTACTGAAGCTTTATTT. Translation: CASSPRGGTEALF.

This clonotype was seen ten or more times. The gene calls are TRBV4-2 and TRBJ1-2; 7 nucleotides line up with TRBD1. CDR1 is LGHNA and CDR2 is YNFKEQ in the germline V gene. The CDR3 is 16 residues long. Trimming took 0 bases from V and 5 from J; bases not matched to a gene: 9. DNA of the CDR3: TGTGCCAGCAGCCAAGATGGAACGGGACAGACGTATGGCTACACCTTC. Translation gives CASSQDGTGQTYGYTF.

As to this clonotype: A much larger clonotype is one base distant, so this may be a read error. V usage is TRBV9 and J usage is TRBJ1-3; D is undetermined. The germline CDR1 and CDR2 sequences are SGDLS and YYNGEE. This CDR3 is 14 amino acids long. V was shortened by 2 bases and J by 11 bases, with 17 bases between the two germline ends. The CDR3 spells CASSVGIEVDAIYF. The DNA of the CDR3 is TGTGCCAGCAGCGTGGGGATCGAGGTGGACGCCATATATTTT.

In its sample, this clonotype was seen a few times. CDR3 sequence reads: CASSLSWGTDTQYF. CDR3 DNA sequence: TGTGCCAGCAGTTTAAGTTGGGGAACAGATACGCAGTATTTT. The chain is built from TRBV27 and TRBJ2-3, with unresolved D. The CDR3 sequence is 14 residues long. Germline CDR1 MNHEY, CDR2 SMNVEV (reference sequence). V lost 2 bases and J 3 bases, leaving 9 bases between the germline ends.

This chain links TRBV7-2 with TRBJ1-6, with D uncertain. CDR1 is SGHTA and CDR2 is FQGNSA in the germline V gene. V was trimmed by 1 base and J by 11 bases, leaving 12 bases between them. The CDR3 runs to 14 residues. The CDR3 region has the DNA TGTGCCAGCAGCTTAGGAGGAGGGAATCCACCCCTCCACTTT. Encoded protein: CASSLGGGNPPLHF.

CDR3 protein: CASTLSGGDYTGELFF. The DNA of the CDR3 is TGTGCCAGCACCCTTAGCGGGGGGGACTACACCGGGGAGCTGTTTTTT. The genes are TRBV27 and TRBJ2-2, with TRBD2 matching over 11 bases. The CDR3 contains 16 residues. CDR1 is MNHEY, CDR2 SMNVEV, per germline (reference sequence). V gave up 7 bases and J gave up 3 bases; unmatched junction bases: 7.

This clonotype was seen ten or more times. The rearrangement links TRBV5-1 to TRBJ2-2; possible D gene TRBD1, 6 bases. The ends were cut back, 2 bases at V and 6 bases at J, with 8 bases in the middle. The CDR3 extends over 13 amino acids. Germline CDR1 and CDR2: SGHRS and YFSETQ. The CDR3 nucleotides are TGCGCCAGCAGCTTCGGACAGCCCGGGGAGCTGTTTTTT. Translation gives CASSFGQPGELFF.

The chain links TRBV7-2 to TRBJ2-3, with a tentative D call TRBD1 (6 bases). The CDR3 loop spans 13 amino acids. Per the germline V gene, CDR1 is SGHTA and CDR2 is FQGNSA. V was trimmed by 3 bases and J by 5 bases, leaving 9 bases between them. The CDR3 protein is CASSFRGIDTQYF. The DNA for the CDR3 is TGTGCCAGCAGCTTCAGGGGCATAGATACGCAGTATTTT.

In this sample, this clonotype turned up a few times. The CDR3 loop reads CAISDRDTGYTF. CDR3 nucleotides: TGTGCCATCAGTGACCGGGACACTGGCTACACCTTC. The chain uses TRBV10-3 and TRBJ1-2; the D gene is possibly TRBD1 (6 bases). This CDR3 has 12 amino acids. Germline-derived CDR1 and CDR2 are ENHRY and SYGVKD. Trimming removed 3 bases from V and 7 bases from J, with 9 bases in between.

In its sample, this clonotype was seen a few times. J is TRBJ2-6 and V is TRBV12-3 or TRBV12-4, with no clear D. V was clipped by 5 bases and J by 0 bases, with 14 bases between them. The CDR3 is made up of 17 amino acids. As DNA, the CDR3 is TGTGCCAGCAGTGACGCTGGGTTAAGCTCTGGGGCCAACGTCCTGACTTTC. It is translated as CASSDAGLSSGANVLTF.

This chain connects TRBV7-9 to TRBJ1-1, with 7 bases lining up with TRBD1. The CDR3 contains 15 residues. In germline, CDR1 is SEHNR, CDR2 FQNEAQ (reference sequence). V was clipped by 6 bases and J by 4 bases; unmatched bases: 11. The CDR3 is CASRRKDRDGTEAFF. The CDR3 bases are TGTGCCAGCAGAAGGAAAGACAGGGATGGCACTGAAGCTTTCTTT.

This clonotype was counted only a few times. The chain joins TRBV12-3 or TRBV12-4 to TRBJ2-3; TRBD1 is a possible D gene (5 bases). The CDR3 covers 13 residues. V lost 2 bases and J 5 bases, leaving 8 bases between the germline ends. For the CDR3, the DNA is TGTGCCAGCAGTTTATTAGGGGAAGATACGCAGTATTTT. Protein sequence: CASSLLGEDTQYF.